The 8 T cell receptor beta chains given below trace back to one sample, sequenced in a study of blood T cell repertoires in COVID-19. Clones were read by immunoSEQ multiplex PCR, and TCRdb kept only the in-frame ones, dropping some. The sample has approximately 60,000 clones, more than 60% seen once. Sequencing was performed on peripheral blood. Receptors were obtained from a man between 60 and 70 years old with acute or convalescent COVID-19.

The sample holds a few counts of this clone. Within the sample, other DNA sequences also encode this same CDR3. The chain carries TRBV20-1 and TRBJ2-1, with a weak D call TRBD2 (5 bases). Germline CDR1 DFQATT, CDR2 SNEGSKA (reference sequence). There are 11 residues in the CDR3. V lost 3 bases and J lost 8, with 8 bases in between. The CDR3 region has the DNA TGCAGTGCTAGTAAGAGGGATGAGCAGTTCTTC. Protein sequence: CSASKRDEQFF.

The chain recombines TRBV12-3 or TRBV12-4 with TRBJ2-1; maybe TRBD1 (6 bases). Trimming stripped 8 bases from V and 5 bases from J, with 13 bases between. The CDR3 is 13 residues long. The CDR3 sequence: CASLDRVNNEQFF. CDR3 DNA sequence: TGTGCCAGCCTGGACAGAGTAAACAATGAGCAGTTCTTC.

This chain joins TRBV29-1 and TRBJ1-2; D might be TRBD1 (5 bases). This CDR3 comprises 14 residues. V lost 3 bases, J lost 8 bases, and 19 bases lay in between. The germline gives CDR1 SQVTM, CDR2 ANQGSEA. CDR3: CSVELGRGEEGYTF. The CDR3 region has the DNA TGCAGCGTTGAGTTAGGGAGGGGAGAAGAGGGCTACACCTTC. Full variable domain (outside the CDR3, taken from reference TRBV29-1 and TRBJ1-2): SAVISQKPSRDICQRGTSLTIQCQVDSQVTMMFWYRQQPGQSLTLIATANQGSEATYESGFVIDKFPISRPNLTFSTLTVSNMSPEDSSIYLCSVELGRGEEGYTFGSGTRLTVV.

The chain carries TRBV28 and TRBJ2-1; 9 bases match TRBD2. Looked up from germline, CDR1 is MDHEN and CDR2 is SYDVKM. Trimming took 6 bases from V and 1 from J; bases not matched to a gene: 1. The CDR3 spans 14 residues. This chain's CDR3 is CASRLAGSYNEQFF. The CDR3 DNA follows: TGTGCCAGCAGACTAGCGGGTTCCTACAATGAGCAGTTCTTC.

Only a few counts were recorded for this clone. The chain joins TRBV6-6 to TRBJ2-2; 9 nucleotides align to TRBD2. V trimming: 5 bases; J trimming: 0 bases; junction bases outside the gene matches: 10. The CDR3 extends over 18 amino acids. Germline CDR1 MNHNY, CDR2 SVGAGI (reference sequence). This chain's CDR3 is CASSPGTSLKSNTGELFF. The CDR3 coding sequence is TGTGCCAGCAGTCCCGGGACTAGCCTTAAATCGAACACCGGGGAGCTGTTTTTT.

This clone has just one count. V gene TRBV5-1 combines with J gene TRBJ2-5, with 10 bases lining up with TRBD2. The CDR3 is made up of 17 amino acids. J lost 1 base, V lost 2 bases, and 8 bases had no gene match. CDR1 and CDR2 (germline): SGHRS, YFSETQ. CDR3 in amino acids: CASSFLPAGGGQETQYF. The CDR3 DNA reads TGCGCCAGCAGCTTCCTCCCAGCGGGAGGGGGCCAAGAGACCCAGTACTTC.

The chain links TRBV4-1 to TRBJ1-3; perhaps TRBD1 as D (6 bases). The CDR3 runs 17 residues. Looked up from germline, CDR1 is MGHRA and CDR2 is YSYEKL. V lost 3 bases, J lost 0 bases, and 15 bases lay in between. The CDR3: CASSQMGTLSSGNTIYF. CDR3 coding DNA: TGCGCCAGCAGCCAGATGGGGACACTAAGCTCTGGAAACACCATATATTTT.

This CDR3 reads CASSNGQGFQPQHF. The CDR3 DNA reads TGTGCCAGCAGCAACGGACAGGGGTTTCAGCCCCAGCATTTT. The chain uses TRBV6-2 or TRBV6-3 and TRBJ1-5, with 9 bases lining up with TRBD1. CDR1 MNHEY and CDR2 SVGEGT come from the germline V gene. With 6 bases clipped from V and 6 bases from J, the junction kept 6 bases outside the gene matches. The CDR3 runs 14 residues.